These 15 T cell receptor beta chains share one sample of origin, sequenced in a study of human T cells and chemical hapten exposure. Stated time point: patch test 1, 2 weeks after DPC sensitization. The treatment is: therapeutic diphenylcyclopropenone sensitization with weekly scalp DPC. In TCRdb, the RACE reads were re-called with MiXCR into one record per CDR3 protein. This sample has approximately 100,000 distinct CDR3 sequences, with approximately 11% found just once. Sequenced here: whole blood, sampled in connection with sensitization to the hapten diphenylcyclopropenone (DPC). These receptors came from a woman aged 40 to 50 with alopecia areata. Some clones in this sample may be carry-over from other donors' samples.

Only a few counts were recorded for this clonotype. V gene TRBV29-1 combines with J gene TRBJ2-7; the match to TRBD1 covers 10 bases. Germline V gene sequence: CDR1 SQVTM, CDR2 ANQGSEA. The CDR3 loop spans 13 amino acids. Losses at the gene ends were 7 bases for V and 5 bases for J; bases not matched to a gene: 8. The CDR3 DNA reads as TGCAGCGCTCGACAGGGGGCCGTCAACGAGCAGTACTTC. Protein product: CSARQGAVNEQYF.

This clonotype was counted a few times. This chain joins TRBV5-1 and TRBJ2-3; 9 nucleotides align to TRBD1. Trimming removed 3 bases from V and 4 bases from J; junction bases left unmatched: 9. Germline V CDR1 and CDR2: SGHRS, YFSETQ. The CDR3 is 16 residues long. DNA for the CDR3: TGCGCCAGCAGCTCCGGGACAGGGATTATGGCAGATACGCAGTATTTT. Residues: CASSSGTGIMADTQYF.

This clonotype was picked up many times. This CDR3 is CASSYSGQTYEAFF. CDR3 coding DNA: TGTGCCAGCAGTTACTCGGGACAGACCTATGAAGCTTTCTTT. The chain carries TRBV6-6 and TRBJ1-1; 7 bases align to TRBD1. This CDR3 is 14 amino acids long. The V gene end was trimmed by 0 bases and the J gene end by 7 bases; junction bases not matched to a gene: 5. Germline V lookup: CDR1 MNHNY, CDR2 SVGAGI (reference sequence).

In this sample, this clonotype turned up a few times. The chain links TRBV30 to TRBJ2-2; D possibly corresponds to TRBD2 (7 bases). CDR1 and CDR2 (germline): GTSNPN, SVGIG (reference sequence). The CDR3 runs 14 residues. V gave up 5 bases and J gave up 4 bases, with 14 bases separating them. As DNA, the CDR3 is TGTGCCTGGTCCGGGGGGCCCATCACCGGGGAGCTGTTTTTT. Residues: CAWSGGPITGELFF.

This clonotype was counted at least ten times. CDR3 region: CASSLAGFDRSGANVLTF. In nucleotides, the CDR3 is TGTGCCAGCAGCTTAGCGGGGTTTGACCGCTCTGGGGCCAACGTCCTGACTTTC. This chain connects TRBV11-1 to TRBJ2-6; D is uncertain. The V end lost 0 bases, the J end lost 0 bases, and 12 bases lay between the germline ends. CDR3 length equals 18 residues. The V gene's germline CDR1 is SGHAT and CDR2 FQDESV (reference sequence).

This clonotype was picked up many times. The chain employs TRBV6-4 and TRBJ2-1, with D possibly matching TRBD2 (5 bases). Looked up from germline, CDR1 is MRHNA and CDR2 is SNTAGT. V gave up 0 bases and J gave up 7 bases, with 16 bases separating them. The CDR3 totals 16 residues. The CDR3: CASSDSRSGTVNEQFF. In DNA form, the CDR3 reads TGTGCCAGCAGTGACTCGAGGAGCGGAACAGTAAATGAGCAGTTCTTC.

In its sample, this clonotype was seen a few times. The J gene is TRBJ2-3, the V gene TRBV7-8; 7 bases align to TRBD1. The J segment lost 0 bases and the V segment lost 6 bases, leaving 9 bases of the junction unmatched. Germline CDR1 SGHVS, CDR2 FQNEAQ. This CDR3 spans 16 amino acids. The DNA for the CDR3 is TGTGCCAGCAGATTACTCGGGACAGCTAGCACAGATACGCAGTATTTT. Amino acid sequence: CASRLLGTASTDTQYF.

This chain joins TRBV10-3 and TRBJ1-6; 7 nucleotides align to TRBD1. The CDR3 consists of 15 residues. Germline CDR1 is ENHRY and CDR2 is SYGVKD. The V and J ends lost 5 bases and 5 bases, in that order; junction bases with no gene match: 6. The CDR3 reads CAISPTGDDNSPLHF. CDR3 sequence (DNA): TGTGCCATCAGTCCAACAGGGGACGATAATTCACCCCTCCACTTT.

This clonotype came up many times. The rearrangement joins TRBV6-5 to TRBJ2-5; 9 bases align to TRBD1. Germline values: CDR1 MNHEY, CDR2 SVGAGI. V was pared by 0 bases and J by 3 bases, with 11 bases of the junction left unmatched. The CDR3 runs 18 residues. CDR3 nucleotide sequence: TGTGCCAGCAGTTACTCACGGGGACAGGGATTGTTTGAAGAGACCCAGTACTTC. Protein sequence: CASSYSRGQGLFEETQYF.

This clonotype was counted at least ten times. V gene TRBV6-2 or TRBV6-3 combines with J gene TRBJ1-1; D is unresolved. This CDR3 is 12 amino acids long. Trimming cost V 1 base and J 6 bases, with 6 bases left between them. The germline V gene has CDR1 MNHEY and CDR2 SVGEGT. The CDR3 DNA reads TGTGCCAGCAGTTACTTCCGGGCTGAAGCTTTCTTT. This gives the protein CASSYFRAEAFF.

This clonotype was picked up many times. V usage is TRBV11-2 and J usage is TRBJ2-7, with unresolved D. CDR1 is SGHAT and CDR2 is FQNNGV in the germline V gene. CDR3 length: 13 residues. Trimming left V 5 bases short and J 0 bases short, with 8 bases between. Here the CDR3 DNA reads TGTGCCAGCAGCGTACGCGGCTCCTACGAGCAGTACTTC. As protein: CASSVRGSYEQYF. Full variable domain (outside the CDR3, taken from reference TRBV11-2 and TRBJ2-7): EAGVAQSPRYKIIEKRQSVAFWCNPISGHATLYWYQQILGQGPKLLIQFQNNGVVDDSQLPKDRFSAERLKGVDSTLKIQPAKLEDSAVYLCASSVRGSYEQYFGPGTRLTVT.

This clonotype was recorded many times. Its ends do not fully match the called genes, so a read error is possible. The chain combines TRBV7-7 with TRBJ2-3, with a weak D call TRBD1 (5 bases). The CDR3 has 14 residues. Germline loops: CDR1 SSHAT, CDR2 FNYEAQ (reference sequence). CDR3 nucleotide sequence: TGTGCTAGCAGCACTGGGGCGGGCACAGATACGCAGTATTTT. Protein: CASSTGAGTDTQYF. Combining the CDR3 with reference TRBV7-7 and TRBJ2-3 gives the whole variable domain GAGVSQSPRYKVTKRGQDVTLRCDPISSHATLYWYQQALGQGPEFLTYFNYEAQPDKSGLPSDRFSAERPEGSISTLTIQRTEQRDSAMYRCASSTGAGTDTQYFGPGTRLTVL.

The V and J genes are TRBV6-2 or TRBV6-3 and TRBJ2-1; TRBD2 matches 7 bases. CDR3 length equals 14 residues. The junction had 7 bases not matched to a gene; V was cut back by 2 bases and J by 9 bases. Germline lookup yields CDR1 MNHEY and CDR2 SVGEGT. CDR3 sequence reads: CASSYPTSLGEQFF. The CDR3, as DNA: TGTGCCAGCAGTTACCCGACTAGCCTCGGTGAGCAGTTCTTC.

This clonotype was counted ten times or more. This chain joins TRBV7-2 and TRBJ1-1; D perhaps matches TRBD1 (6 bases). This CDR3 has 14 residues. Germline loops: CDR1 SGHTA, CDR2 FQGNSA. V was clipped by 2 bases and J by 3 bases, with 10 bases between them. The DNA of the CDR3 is TGTGCCAGCAGCTTAAGGACAGCAGACACTGAAGCTTTCTTT. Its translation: CASSLRTADTEAFF.

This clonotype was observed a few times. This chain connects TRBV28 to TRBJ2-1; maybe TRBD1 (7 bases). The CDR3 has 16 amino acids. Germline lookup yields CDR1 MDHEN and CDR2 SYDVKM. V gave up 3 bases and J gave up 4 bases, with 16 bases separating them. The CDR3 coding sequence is TGTGCCAGCAGTTTGGGCGGGGCAGGGGGATACAATGAGCAGTTCTTC. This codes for CASSLGGAGGYNEQFF.